This note documents a single TCR beta chain sequence. Its specificity is unknown. This entry belongs to a study of cytomegalovirus exposure and HLA in healthy donors. Findings of the study overall: Both high specificity and high sensitivity reportedly marked the classifier's diagnosis of cytomegalovirus status. The authors enumerated roughly 160 TCR beta chains as linked to cytomegalovirus. Researchers reported that a few CMV-associated chains were confirmed in vitro as CMV antigen-specific.

The length of the CDR3 is 15 residues. V trimming: 5 bases; J trimming: 7 bases; junction bases outside the gene matches: 8. Germline lookup yields CDR1 SGHVS and CDR2 FNYEAQ. TCRdb keeps only in-frame clones here, not all; method: immunoSEQ multiplex PCR. This table has around 160,000 clones, 91% appearing once. This rearrangement joins TRBV7-6 to TRBJ1-5; 10 positions agree with TRBD1. Sequenced: PBMCs. The source of this sequence is a woman aged 18-35 years in good health and CMV-seropositive. CDR3 sequence: CASSLTGTGDQPQHF. CDR3 bases: TGTGCCAGCAGCCTCACCGGGACAGGGGACCAGCCCCAGCATTTT.